Here is one T cell receptor (beta chain) with its context. The sample belongs to a study of T cell responses to AZD1222 COVID-19 vaccine. The CDR3 consists of 16 residues. Germline V gene sequence: CDR1 LNHDA, CDR2 SQIVND (reference sequence). V was shortened by 7 bases and J by 0 bases, with 16 bases between the two germline ends. Using immunoSEQ multiplex PCR, the repertoire was profiled, and TCRdb retains in-frame clones only, with some absent. The sample yields approximately 74,000 clones, approximately 87% seen once. This clonotype originated in an adult who received the AZD1222 COVID-19 vaccine. This chain joins TRBV19 and TRBJ2-1, with D possibly being TRBD1 or TRBD2 (5 bases each). The source was peripheral blood, collected 28 days after the second AZD1222 dose. CDR3 nucleotide sequence: TGTGCCAGTACTTCCGGGACCCGGAGCTCCTACAATGAGCAGTTCTTC. Translating gives CASTSGTRSSYNEQFF.